One sample yielded the 15 T cell receptor beta chains listed below, sequenced in a study of T cells of healthy individuals listed by TCRdb under 2018. Receptor libraries were prepared by 5' RACE. TCRdb records Illumina MiSeq as the sequencer. The raw public reads went through TCRdb reprocessing: fastp at Q25, MiXCR clone calling, in-frame beta chains kept. Rows merge per CDR3 protein into single entries with the most common DNA and genes. The sample profile shows 90,000 to 100,000 distinct CDR3 sequences; 15% to 20% of them were found once. The ten largest clones take up around 6.5% of the sample. The receptor source for this set is a human donor in good health.

This clonotype showed up many times. This chain links TRBV7-2 with TRBJ2-7, with D possibly being TRBD2 (7 bases). V lost 5 bases and J 5 bases, leaving 28 bases between the germline ends. The germline V gene has CDR1 SGHTA and CDR2 FQGNSA. The CDR3 is 18 residues long. CDR3 nucleotide sequence: TGTGCCAGCAGCCCCCAGGGGAGGGCGAAAATACGTACCGACGAGCAGTACTTC. Translated: CASSPQGRAKIRTDEQYF.

A few counts support this clonotype. This chain connects TRBV15 to TRBJ2-1; TRBD2 matches 8 bases. The ends lost 4 bases at V and 8 bases at J; junction bases unmatched: 4. This CDR3 has 13 amino acids. Germline values: CDR1 LNHNV, CDR2 YYDKDF (reference sequence). The CDR3 coding sequence is TGTGCCACCAGCATGACTAGCGTGGATGAGCAGTTCTTC. It is translated as CATSMTSVDEQFF.

This clonotype occurred once. This rearrangement joins TRBV15 to TRBJ2-1, with 10 nucleotides matching TRBD2. Germline trimming cut 3 bases from V and 3 bases from J; bases unmatched to any gene: 2. There are 15 residues in the CDR3. Germline assignment: CDR1 LNHNV and CDR2 YYDKDF (reference sequence). CDR3 sequence reads: CATSSTSGDYNEQFF. In nucleotides, the CDR3 is TGTGCCACCAGCAGTACTAGCGGGGACTACAATGAGCAGTTCTTC.

The rearrangement links TRBV6-5 to TRBJ2-2; no definite D call. The CDR3 has 15 amino acids. V dropped 1 base and J dropped 1 base, with 7 bases sitting between them. The germline V gene has CDR1 MNHEY and CDR2 SVGAGI. CDR3 loop: CASSYFPGNTGELFF. The CDR3 region has the DNA TGTGCCAGCAGTTACTTCCCAGGGAACACCGGGGAGCTGTTTTTT.

This clonotype was seen a few times. This chain connects TRBV20-1 to TRBJ2-2, with D perhaps matching TRBD1 or TRBD2 (5 bases each). CDR3 length equals 11 residues. V lost 6 bases, J lost 11 bases, and 13 bases lay in between. Germline V gives CDR1 DFQATT, CDR2 SNEGSKA (reference sequence). The CDR3 coding sequence is TGCAGTGCCCCGGGACCAGTAGAGCTGTTTTTT. Its protein product is CSAPGPVELFF.

This clonotype has more than one count but fewer than ten. The V call is TRBV7-3, the J call TRBJ1-1, with 7 positions matching TRBD1. V shed 2 bases, J shed 4 bases, and the junction held 7 bases outside the gene matches. The CDR3 extends over 15 amino acids. Germline CDR1 is SGHTA and CDR2 is FQGTGA. CDR3 nucleotides: TGTGCCAGCAGCTTACAAGGGGGCTTGAGCACTGAAGCTTTCTTT. Protein: CASSLQGGLSTEAFF.

This clonotype was detected ten times or more. Mismatch with germline at one junction end may stem from a read error. The V call is TRBV9, the J call TRBJ1-3; D not certain. The CDR3 contains 14 residues. Germline CDR1 SGDLS, CDR2 YYNGEE. The CDR3 protein is CASSDQYSGNTIYF. In DNA, the CDR3 is TGTGCCAGCAGCGACCAGTACTCTGGAAACACTATATATTTT.

The chain is built from TRBV10-3 and TRBJ2-3, with 8 bases that match TRBD2. CDR3 length equals 15 residues. CDR1 is ENHRY, CDR2 SYGVKD, per germline. The V and J ends lost 2 bases and 2 bases, in that order; junction bases with no gene match: 3. As DNA, the CDR3 is TGTGCCATCAGTGAGATGGGACTAGTCACAGATACGCAGTATTTT. It codes for CAISEMGLVTDTQYF.

This clonotype was recorded at least ten times. The rearrangement joins TRBV20-1 to TRBJ1-5; the D is unclear. The length of the CDR3 is 14 residues. Germline CDR1 and CDR2: DFQATT and SNEGSKA (reference sequence). V lost 0 bases to trimming and J lost 2 bases, with 8 bases between them. CDR3 sequence: CSARDRRGNQPQHF. The CDR3 DNA sequence: TGCAGTGCTAGAGATCGAAGAGGCAATCAGCCCCAGCATTTT.

This clonotype was counted at least ten times. This chain uses TRBV6-6 with TRBJ2-7; TRBD2 might be the D (5 bases). Per the germline V gene, CDR1 is MNHNY and CDR2 is SVGAGI (reference sequence). CDR3 length: 15 amino acids. V lost 6 bases and J lost 7, with 22 bases in between. The CDR3 DNA sequence: TGTGCCAGCAGAGAGAATTGGCTAGCCAATGGGGAGCAGTACTTC. Translated, it gives CASRENWLANGEQYF.

This clonotype was counted ten times or more. The gene calls are TRBV20-1 and TRBJ2-2; 7 bases map to TRBD1. V gave up 5 bases and J gave up 1 base; unmatched junction bases: 7. Germline lookup yields CDR1 DFQATT and CDR2 SNEGSKA (reference sequence). The CDR3 has 15 amino acids. As DNA, the CDR3 is TGCAGTGCTGAAGACAGGGCGTGGAACACCGGGGAGCTGTTTTTT. Amino acids: CSAEDRAWNTGELFF.

This clonotype showed up just a few times. This rearrangement joins TRBV5-1 to TRBJ1-5; D is uncertain. CDR1 SGHRS and CDR2 YFSETQ come from the germline V gene. This CDR3 has 15 amino acids. V was cut by 0 bases and J by 2 bases, with 9 bases left in between. The CDR3 is CASSLDDGGNQPQHF. The CDR3 DNA follows: TGCGCCAGCAGCTTGGATGACGGTGGCAATCAGCCCCAGCATTTT.

The chain carries TRBV6-2 or TRBV6-3 and TRBJ2-7, with TRBD2 matching over 16 bases. Trimming removed 6 bases from V and 5 bases from J; junction bases left unmatched: 7. The CDR3 is made up of 16 amino acids. CDR1 and CDR2 (germline): MNHEY, SVGEGT. The CDR3 region has the DNA TGTGCCAGCAGCTACGGGACTAGCGGGAGGGCCCACGAGCAGTACTTC. This sequence encodes CASSYGTSGRAHEQYF.

In its sample, this clonotype was seen a few times. The chain uses TRBV28 and TRBJ2-1; TRBD2 aligns across 11 bases. Per the germline V gene, CDR1 is MDHEN and CDR2 is SYDVKM. This CDR3 comprises 18 residues. J lost 0 bases, V lost 2 bases, and 6 bases had no gene match. The CDR3 DNA follows: TGTGCCAGCAGTTTAGGGACTAGCGGCCAGAGCTCCTACAATGAGCAGTTCTTC. Its translation: CASSLGTSGQSSYNEQFF.

The chain combines TRBV5-1 with TRBJ2-1; TRBD2 aligns across 10 bases. The junction had 7 bases not matched to a gene; V was cut back by 6 bases and J by 4 bases. The CDR3 contains 15 residues. Looked up from germline, CDR1 is SGHRS and CDR2 is YFSETQ. In DNA form, the CDR3 reads TGCGCCAGCACCCTGGGACTAGCGTCTTACAATGAGCAGTTCTTC. The encoded protein is CASTLGLASYNEQFF.